This T cell receptor beta chain derives from a study of T cells in Graves' hyperthyroidism and ophthalmopathy. The table lists this clonotype with a few counts. Recently diagnosed hyperthyroidism of less than 2 months' duration affected patients aged 18 to 65. Uncontrolled infection, other autoimmune disease, pregnancy and lactation each barred patients from inclusion. Any symptoms of ophthalmopathy came after the first hyperthyroidism diagnosis, from which the blood sample dates. TCR beta CDR3 region amplification was performed from RNA transcripts. TCR CDR3 underwent first-round RT-PCR with the HTBI primer set. TCRdb passed the multiplex PCR reads through MiXCR, listing each CDR3 protein once. The table includes roughly 380,000 distinct CDR3 sequences, roughly 13% detected once. V shed 4 bases and J 6 bases; nucleotides not matched to a gene: 15. CDR3 size: 18 residues. Germline-derived CDR1 and CDR2 are PRHDT and FYEKMQ (reference sequence).

Source material: blood. This rearrangement joins TRBV13 to TRBJ2-1, with 10 positions matching TRBD1. This receptor was identified in a young man with Graves' hyperthyroidism that later progressed to Graves' ophthalmopathy. The chain's CDR3 is CASSSLWTGGSNSNEQFF. DNA of the CDR3: TGTGCCAGCAGCTCCCTGTGGACAGGGGGTTCGAATAGCAATGAGCAGTTCTTC.